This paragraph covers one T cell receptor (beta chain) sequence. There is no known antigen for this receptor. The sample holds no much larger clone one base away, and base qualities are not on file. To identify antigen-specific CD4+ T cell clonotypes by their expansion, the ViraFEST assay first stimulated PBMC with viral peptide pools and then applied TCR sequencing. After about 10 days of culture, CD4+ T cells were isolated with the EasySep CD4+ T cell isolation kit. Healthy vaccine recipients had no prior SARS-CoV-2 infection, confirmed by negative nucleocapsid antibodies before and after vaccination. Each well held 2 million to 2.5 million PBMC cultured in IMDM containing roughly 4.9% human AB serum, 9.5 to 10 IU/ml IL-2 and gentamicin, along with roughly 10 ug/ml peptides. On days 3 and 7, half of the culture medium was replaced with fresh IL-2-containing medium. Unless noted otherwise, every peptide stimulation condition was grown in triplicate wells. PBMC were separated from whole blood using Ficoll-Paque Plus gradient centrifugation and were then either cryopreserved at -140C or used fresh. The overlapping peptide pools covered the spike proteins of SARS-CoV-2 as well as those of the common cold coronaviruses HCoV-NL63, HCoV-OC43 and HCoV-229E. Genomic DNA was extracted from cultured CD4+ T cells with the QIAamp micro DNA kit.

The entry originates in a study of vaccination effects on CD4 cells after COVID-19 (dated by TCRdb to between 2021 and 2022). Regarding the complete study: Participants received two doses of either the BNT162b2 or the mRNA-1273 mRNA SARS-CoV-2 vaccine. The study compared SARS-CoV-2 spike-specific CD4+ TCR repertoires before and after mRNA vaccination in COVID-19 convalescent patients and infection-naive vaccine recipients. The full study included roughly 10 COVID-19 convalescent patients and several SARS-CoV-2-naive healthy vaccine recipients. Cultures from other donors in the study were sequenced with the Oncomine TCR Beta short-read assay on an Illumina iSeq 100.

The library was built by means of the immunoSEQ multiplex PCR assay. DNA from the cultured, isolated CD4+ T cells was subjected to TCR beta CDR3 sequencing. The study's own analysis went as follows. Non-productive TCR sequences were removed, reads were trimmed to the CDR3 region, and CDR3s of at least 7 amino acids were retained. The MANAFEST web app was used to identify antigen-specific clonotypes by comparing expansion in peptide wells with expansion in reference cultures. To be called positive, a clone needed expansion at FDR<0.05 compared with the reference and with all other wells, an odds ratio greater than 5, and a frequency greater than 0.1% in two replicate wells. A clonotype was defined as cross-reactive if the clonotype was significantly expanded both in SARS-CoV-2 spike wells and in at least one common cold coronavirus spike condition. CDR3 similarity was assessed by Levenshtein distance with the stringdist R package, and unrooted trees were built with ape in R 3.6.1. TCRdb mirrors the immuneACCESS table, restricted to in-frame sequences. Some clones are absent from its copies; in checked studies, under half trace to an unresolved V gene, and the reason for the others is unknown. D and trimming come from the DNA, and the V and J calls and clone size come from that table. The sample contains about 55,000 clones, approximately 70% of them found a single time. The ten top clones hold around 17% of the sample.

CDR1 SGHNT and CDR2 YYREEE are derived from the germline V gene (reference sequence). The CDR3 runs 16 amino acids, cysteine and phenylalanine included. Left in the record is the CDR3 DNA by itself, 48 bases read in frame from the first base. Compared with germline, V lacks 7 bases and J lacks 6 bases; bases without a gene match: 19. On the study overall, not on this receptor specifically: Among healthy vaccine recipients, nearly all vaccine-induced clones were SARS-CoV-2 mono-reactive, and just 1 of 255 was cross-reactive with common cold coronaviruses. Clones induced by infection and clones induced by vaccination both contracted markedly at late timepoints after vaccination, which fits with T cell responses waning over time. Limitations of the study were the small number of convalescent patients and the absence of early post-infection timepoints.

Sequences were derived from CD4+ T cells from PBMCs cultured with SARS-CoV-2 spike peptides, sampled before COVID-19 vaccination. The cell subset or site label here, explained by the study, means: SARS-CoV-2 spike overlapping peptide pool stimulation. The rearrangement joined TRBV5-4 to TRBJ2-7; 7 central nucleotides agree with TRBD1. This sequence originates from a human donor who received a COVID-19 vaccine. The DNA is TGTGCCAGCGCCTCTCGAACGGAAGGACAGGTCGGCGAGCAGTACTTC. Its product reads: CASASRTEGQVGEQYF.